A selection of T cell receptor beta chains follows, all from one sample in a study of cytomegalovirus exposure and HLA in healthy donors. Sequencing was performed with immunoSEQ multiplex PCR; in TCRdb, only in-frame clones are kept and a portion is missing. The table lists around 170,000 clones, around 80% of them singletons. The sequenced material came from PBMCs. The receptors originated from a man aged 40-49 years in good health and CMV-seropositive. The conserved cysteine and the conserved F or W are not part of the CDR3 here. D genes are given only for firm matches.

d_call: TRBD1
j_call: TRBJ2-7
v_call: TRBV15
cdr3_aa: ATSRGQGANSEQY

d_call: .
j_call: TRBJ2-2
v_call: TRBV4-1
cdr3_aa: ASSGRDVGGTGELF

d_call: TRBD1
j_call: TRBJ2-7
v_call: TRBV6-5
cdr3_aa: ASSHRGTTYEQY

d_call: TRBD1
j_call: TRBJ1-6
v_call: TRBV4-3
cdr3_aa: ASSRGQGANFSPLH

d_call: .
j_call: TRBJ1-1
v_call: TRBV23-1
cdr3_aa: ASSQPPELNTEAF

d_call: .
j_call: TRBJ2-5
v_call: TRBV7-9
cdr3_aa: ASSLGGREETQY

d_call: TRBD1
j_call: TRBJ2-2
v_call: TRBV4-3
cdr3_aa: ASSQETGVRELF

d_call: .
j_call: TRBJ2-2
v_call: TRBV14
cdr3_aa: ASSPPGGGTGELF

d_call: .
j_call: TRBJ1-2
v_call: TRBV27
cdr3_aa: ASSLSPGLAYGYT

d_call: .
j_call: TRBJ1-4
v_call: TRBV4-3
cdr3_aa: ASSRGQNRANEKLF

d_call: TRBD1
j_call: TRBJ1-1
v_call: TRBV18
cdr3_aa: ASSPRGREVNTEAF

d_call: .
j_call: TRBJ1-1
v_call: TRBV9
cdr3_aa: ASSVDRATEAF

d_call: .
j_call: TRBJ2-5
v_call: TRBV30
cdr3_aa: AWSPGVGETQY

d_call: TRBD2
j_call: TRBJ2-7
v_call: TRBV29-1
cdr3_aa: SVGLAGLSSYEQY

d_call: .
j_call: TRBJ2-5
v_call: TRBV2
cdr3_aa: ASSRGTEETQY

d_call: .
j_call: TRBJ1-2
v_call: TRBV9
cdr3_aa: ASSVATGRDEGYT

d_call: .
j_call: TRBJ2-7
v_call: TRBV4-3
cdr3_aa: ASSQSRSGSYEQY

d_call: .
j_call: TRBJ2-7
v_call: TRBV14
cdr3_aa: ASSLQGYEQY

d_call: TRBD1
j_call: TRBJ2-7
v_call: TRBV7-6
cdr3_aa: ASSFRGNPYEWQY

d_call: TRBD1
j_call: TRBJ2-2
v_call: TRBV5-1
cdr3_aa: ASSPDRVKLSTGELF

d_call: .
j_call: TRBJ2-3
v_call: TRBV15
cdr3_aa: ATSLAGDTQY

d_call: .
j_call: TRBJ1-6
v_call: TRBV14
cdr3_aa: ASSQEGATYNSPLH

d_call: .
j_call: TRBJ1-2
v_call: TRBV28
cdr3_aa: ASSLRQSGGYT

d_call: TRBD1
j_call: TRBJ1-2
v_call: TRBV12-5
cdr3_aa: ASGSVPDRGEGGYT

d_call: .
j_call: TRBJ1-2
v_call: TRBV6-1
cdr3_aa: ASSGSRGVDGGYT

d_call: .
j_call: TRBJ1-2
v_call: TRBV6-5
cdr3_aa: ASTSTAGGYT

d_call: .
j_call: TRBJ1-1
v_call: TRBV18
cdr3_aa: ASSPRLQASTTEAF

d_call: TRBD2
j_call: TRBJ2-3
v_call: TRBV15
cdr3_aa: ATSGGAGGPDTQY

d_call: .
j_call: TRBJ1-2
v_call: TRBV30
cdr3_aa: AWSVGRGSRGYT

d_call: TRBD1
j_call: TRBJ1-1
v_call: TRBV5-4
cdr3_aa: ASSNRDRAGTEAF

d_call: TRBD1
j_call: TRBJ1-1
v_call: TRBV12-5
cdr3_aa: ASGLVRGVGQAEAF

d_call: .
j_call: TRBJ2-7
v_call: TRBV5-1
cdr3_aa: ASSLVLSTEEQY

d_call: .
j_call: TRBJ2-7
v_call: TRBV19
cdr3_aa: ASSPRGSEQY

d_call: TRBD2
j_call: TRBJ2-3
v_call: TRBV7-3
cdr3_aa: ASSLGGADTQY

d_call: TRBD1
j_call: TRBJ1-2
v_call: TRBV6-1
cdr3_aa: ASSALQGARGYT

d_call: TRBD2
j_call: TRBJ2-1
v_call: TRBV18
cdr3_aa: ASSPAGRDNEQF

d_call: .
j_call: TRBJ1-2
v_call: TRBV20-1
cdr3_aa: SAGVGYT

d_call: TRBD1
j_call: TRBJ1-2
v_call: TRBV4-1
cdr3_aa: ASSHLIPGQGFIDGYT

d_call: .
j_call: TRBJ2-2
v_call: TRBV21-1
cdr3_aa: ASSLHFRDRKFGELF

d_call: .
j_call: TRBJ2-6
v_call: TRBV19
cdr3_aa: ASSTGRGAGANVLT

d_call: .
j_call: TRBJ1-1
v_call: TRBV11-2
cdr3_aa: ASSLNKRNTEAF

d_call: .
j_call: TRBJ1-2
v_call: TRBV19
cdr3_aa: ASSTGVSSLTYGYT

d_call: TRBD1
j_call: TRBJ2-7
v_call: TRBV5-6
cdr3_aa: ASSWAGGPYEQY

d_call: .
j_call: TRBJ2-2
v_call: TRBV7-6
cdr3_aa: ASSLTPSTGELF

d_call: .
j_call: TRBJ2-7
v_call: TRBV19
cdr3_aa: AVKTPSYEQY

d_call: .
j_call: TRBJ2-2
v_call: TRBV10-1
cdr3_aa: ASSSDYDTGELF

d_call: TRBD1
j_call: TRBJ2-7
v_call: TRBV5-1
cdr3_aa: ASSLEPGQGYEQY

d_call: .
j_call: TRBJ2-7
v_call: TRBV4-3
cdr3_aa: ASSQDLEGSYEQY

d_call: .
j_call: TRBJ2-2
v_call: TRBV27
cdr3_aa: ASSLTGLANTGELF

d_call: TRBD1
j_call: TRBJ1-1
v_call: TRBV25-1
cdr3_aa: ASSQGQLNTEAF

d_call: TRBD2
j_call: TRBJ2-5
v_call: TRBV7-2
cdr3_aa: ASSPIRRGGQETQY

d_call: .
j_call: TRBJ1-2
v_call: TRBV5-1
cdr3_aa: ASSSGQGYGYT

d_call: .
j_call: TRBJ2-7
v_call: TRBV12-5
cdr3_aa: RSRLTYEQY

d_call: TRBD2
j_call: TRBJ2-4
v_call: TRBV9
cdr3_aa: ASSVTSGGASDIQY